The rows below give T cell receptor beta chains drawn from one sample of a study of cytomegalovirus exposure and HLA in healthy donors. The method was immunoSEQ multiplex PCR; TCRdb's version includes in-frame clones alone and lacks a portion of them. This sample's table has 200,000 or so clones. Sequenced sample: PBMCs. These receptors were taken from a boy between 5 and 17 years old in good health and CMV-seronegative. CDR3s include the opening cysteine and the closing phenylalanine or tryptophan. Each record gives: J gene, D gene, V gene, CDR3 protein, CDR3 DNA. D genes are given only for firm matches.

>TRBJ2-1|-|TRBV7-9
CASSRSPGNEQFF
TGTGCCAGCAGCCGCAGTCCGGGTAATGAGCAGTTCTTC
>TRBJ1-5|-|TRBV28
CASSSTGSQLNQPQHF
TGTGCCAGCAGTTCGACCGGGAGCCAACTCAATCAGCCCCAGCATTTT
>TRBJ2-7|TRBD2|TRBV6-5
CASSSRLAGAYEQYF
TGTGCCAGCAGCTCTAGACTAGCGGGGGCCTACGAGCAGTACTTC
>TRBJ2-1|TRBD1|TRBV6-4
CASSFTGDNEQFF
TGTGCCAGCAGTTTCACAGGGGACAATGAGCAGTTCTTC
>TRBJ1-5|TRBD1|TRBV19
CASSIHPGQEENQPQHF
TGTGCCAGTAGTATTCACCCGGGACAGGAAGAAAATCAGCCCCAGCATTTT
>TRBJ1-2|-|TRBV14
CASSQGTVRGYTF
TGTGCCAGCAGCCAAGGGACAGTCCGAGGCTACACCTTC
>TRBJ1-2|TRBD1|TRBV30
CAWLDRTAHYGYTF
TGTGCCTGGTTGGACAGGACAGCCCACTATGGCTACACCTTC
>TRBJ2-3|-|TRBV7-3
CASSLSPGLDTQYF
TGTGCCAGCAGCTTAAGTCCGGGACTTGATACGCAGTATTTT
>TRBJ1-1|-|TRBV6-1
CASSEGEGWMNTEAFF
TGTGCCAGCAGTGAGGGGGAGGGTTGGATGAACACTGAAGCTTTCTTT
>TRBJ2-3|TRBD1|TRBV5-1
CASSRGQGFSQGDTQYF
TGCGCCAGCAGCCGGGGACAGGGGTTTTCTCAAGGTGATACGCAGTATTTT
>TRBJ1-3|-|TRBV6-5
CASSWEGTPGNTIYF
TGTGCCAGCAGTTGGGAGGGGACGCCTGGAAACACCATATATTTT
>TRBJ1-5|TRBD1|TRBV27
CASSPRGDREGYSNQPQHF
TGTGCCAGCAGTCCACGCGGGGACAGGGAGGGCTATAGCAATCAGCCCCAGCATTTT
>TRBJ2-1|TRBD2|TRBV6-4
CASSERGGLDEQFF
TGTGCCAGCAGTGAGCGGGGGGGCCTCGATGAGCAGTTCTTC
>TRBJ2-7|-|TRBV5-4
CASSLPGYEQYF
TGTGCCAGCAGCCTCCCCGGCTACGAGCAGTACTTC
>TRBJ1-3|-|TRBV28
CASSFLGNTIYF
TGTGCCAGCAGTTTCCTTGGAAACACCATATATTTT
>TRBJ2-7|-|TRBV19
CATQVAYEQYF
TGTGCCACACAGGTAGCCTACGAGCAGTACTTC
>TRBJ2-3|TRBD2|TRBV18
CASSPRLGSGGTTDTQYF
TGTGCCAGCTCACCAAGGTTAGGGAGCGGGGGAACCACGGATACGCAGTATTTT
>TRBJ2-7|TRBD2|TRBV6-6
CASSSLAGLEAYEQYF
TGTGCCAGCAGTTCCCTAGCGGGCCTGGAGGCCTACGAGCAGTACTTC
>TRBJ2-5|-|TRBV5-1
CASGDYSQGGDF
TGCGCCAGCGGAGACTACTCACAGGGGGGGGACTTC
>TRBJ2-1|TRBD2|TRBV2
CASILSGGAGEQFF
TGTGCCAGCATTCTCAGCGGGGGGGCAGGGGAGCAGTTCTTC
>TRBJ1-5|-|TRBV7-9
CASSFNSNQPQHF
TGTGCCAGCAGCTTTAATAGCAATCAGCCCCAGCATTTT
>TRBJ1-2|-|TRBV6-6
CASSGGTGGYTF
TGTGCCAGCAGTGGGGGAACAGGGGGCTACACCTTC
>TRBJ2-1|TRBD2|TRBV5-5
CASILTEGRGVGNEQFF
TGTGCCAGCATCCTGACTGAGGGGCGGGGGGTAGGCAATGAGCAGTTCTTC
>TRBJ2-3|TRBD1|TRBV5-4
CASNTGGGTDTQYF
TGTGCCAGCAACACAGGGGGCGGCACAGATACGCAGTATTTT
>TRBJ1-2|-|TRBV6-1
CASSELRSGYTF
TGTGCCAGCAGTGAATTGCGATCCGGCTACACCTTC
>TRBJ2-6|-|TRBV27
CASNRRSGANVLTF
TGTGCCAGCAACAGACGCTCTGGGGCCAACGTCCTGACTTTC
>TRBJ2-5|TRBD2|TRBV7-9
CASRAGRLAGGEETQYF
TGTGCCAGCAGGGCGGGTCGACTAGCGGGGGGGGAAGAGACCCAGTACTTC
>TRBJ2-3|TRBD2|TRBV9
CASSATGLASGADTQYF
TGTGCCAGCAGCGCAACCGGACTAGCGAGCGGGGCAGATACGCAGTATTTT
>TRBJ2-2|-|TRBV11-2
CASSTNQARGNTGELFF
TGTGCCAGCAGCACTAATCAAGCAAGGGGGAACACCGGGGAGCTGTTTTTT
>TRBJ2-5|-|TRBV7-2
CASSLGPPGETQYF
TGTGCCAGCAGCTTAGGTCCCCCCGGGGAGACCCAGTACTTC
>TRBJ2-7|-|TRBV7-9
CASSSTPRVDEQYF
TGTGCCAGCAGCTCCACCCCCAGGGTAGACGAGCAGTACTTC
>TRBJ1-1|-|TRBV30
CAGSRGNTEAFF
TGTGCCGGCTCTCGGGGGAACACTGAAGCTTTCTTT
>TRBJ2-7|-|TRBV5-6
CASSFTAYEQYF
TGTGCCAGCAGCTTTACAGCCTACGAGCAGTACTTC
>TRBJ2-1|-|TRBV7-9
CASSFDIAEQFF
TGTGCCAGCAGCTTCGATATAGCTGAGCAGTTCTTC
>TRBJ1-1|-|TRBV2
CASPLLENTEAFF
TGTGCCAGCCCCCTATTAGAGAACACTGAAGCTTTCTTT
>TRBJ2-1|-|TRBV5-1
CASSFGSSLNEQFF
TGCGCCAGCAGCTTTGGTTCTAGCCTGAATGAGCAGTTCTTC
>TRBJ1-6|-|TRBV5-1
CASSLGQGNSPLHF
TGCGCCAGCAGCTTGGGGCAGGGAAACTCACCCCTCCACTTT
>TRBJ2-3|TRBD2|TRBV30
CAWTFGSGGPTDTQYF
TGTGCCTGGACGTTCGGTAGCGGGGGGCCCACAGATACGCAGTATTTT
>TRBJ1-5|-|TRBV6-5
CASSYSLAGQPQHF
TGTGCCAGCAGTTACTCGTTAGCCGGTCAGCCCCAGCATTTT
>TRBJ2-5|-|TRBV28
CATATGTRAETQYF
TGTGCCACCGCTACAGGGACAAGGGCAGAGACCCAGTACTTC
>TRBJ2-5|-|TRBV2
CASRPTGGETQYF
TGTGCCAGCAGGCCGACAGGTGGAGAGACCCAGTACTTC
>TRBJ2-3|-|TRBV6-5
CASSYSEADTQYF
TGTGCCAGCAGTTACAGCGAAGCAGATACGCAGTATTTT
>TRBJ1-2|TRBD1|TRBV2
CASSDEQGARGYTF
TGTGCCAGCAGTGATGAGCAGGGGGCGCGTGGCTACACCTTC
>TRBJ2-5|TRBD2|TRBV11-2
CASSLGLAGDGETQYF
TGTGCCAGCAGCTTGGGACTAGCGGGGGACGGGGAGACCCAGTACTTC
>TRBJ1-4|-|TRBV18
CASSPASDRTLFLRTNEKLFF
TGTGCCAGCTCACCAGCATCCGACAGGACCCTTTTTTTGCGTACTAATGAAAAACTGTTTTTT
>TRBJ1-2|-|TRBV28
CASSGANYGYTF
TGTGCCAGCAGCGGGGCTAACTATGGCTACACCTTC
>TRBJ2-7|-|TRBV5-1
CASSRSQGTLKSYEQYF
TGCGCCAGCTCTCGTTCACAGGGAACTTTAAAATCCTACGAGCAGTACTTC